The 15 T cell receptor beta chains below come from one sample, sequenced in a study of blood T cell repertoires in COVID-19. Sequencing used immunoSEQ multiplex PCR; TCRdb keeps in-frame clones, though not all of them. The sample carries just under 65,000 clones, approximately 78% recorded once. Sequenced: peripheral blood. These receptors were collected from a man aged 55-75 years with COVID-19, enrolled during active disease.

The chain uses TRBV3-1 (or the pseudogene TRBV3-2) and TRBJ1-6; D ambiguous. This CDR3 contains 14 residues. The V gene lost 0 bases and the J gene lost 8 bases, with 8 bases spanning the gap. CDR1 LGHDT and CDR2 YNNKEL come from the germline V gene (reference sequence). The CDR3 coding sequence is TGTGCCAGCAGCCAAGATTGGAGCGATTCACCCCTCCACTTT. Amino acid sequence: CASSQDWSDSPLHF.

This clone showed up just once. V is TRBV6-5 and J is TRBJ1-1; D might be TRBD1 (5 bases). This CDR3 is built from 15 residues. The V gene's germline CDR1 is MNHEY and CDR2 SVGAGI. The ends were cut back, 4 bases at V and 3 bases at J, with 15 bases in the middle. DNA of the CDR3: TGTGCCAGCAGTTCCCGGTCCCAAGGGGACACTGAAGCTTTCTTT. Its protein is CASSSRSQGDTEAFF.

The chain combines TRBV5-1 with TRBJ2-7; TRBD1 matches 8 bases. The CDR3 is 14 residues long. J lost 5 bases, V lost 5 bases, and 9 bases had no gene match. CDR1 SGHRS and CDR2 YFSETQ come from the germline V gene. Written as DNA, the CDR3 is TGCGCCAGCAGACCTTGGACAGGGACCGACGAGCAGTACTTC. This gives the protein CASRPWTGTDEQYF.

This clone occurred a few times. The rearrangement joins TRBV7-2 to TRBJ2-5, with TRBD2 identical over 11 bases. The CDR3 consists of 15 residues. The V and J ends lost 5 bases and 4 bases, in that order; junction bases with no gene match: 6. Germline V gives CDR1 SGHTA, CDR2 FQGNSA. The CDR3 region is CASSLGTSGGETQYF. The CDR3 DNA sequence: TGTGCCAGCAGCCTTGGGACTAGCGGAGGAGAGACCCAGTACTTC.

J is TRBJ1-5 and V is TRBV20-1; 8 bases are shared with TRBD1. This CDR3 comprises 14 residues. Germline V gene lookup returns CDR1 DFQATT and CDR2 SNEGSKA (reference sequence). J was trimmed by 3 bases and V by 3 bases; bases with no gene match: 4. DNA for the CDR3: TGCAGTGCTAGTCGACAGGGGACCAATCAGCCCCAGCATTTT. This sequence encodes CSASRQGTNQPQHF.

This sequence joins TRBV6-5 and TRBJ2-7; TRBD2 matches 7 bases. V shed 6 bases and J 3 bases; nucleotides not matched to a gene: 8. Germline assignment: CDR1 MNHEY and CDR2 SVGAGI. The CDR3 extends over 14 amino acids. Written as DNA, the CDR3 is TGTGCCAGCAGCGGATTCGGGACTAACTACGAGCAGTACTTC. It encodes CASSGFGTNYEQYF.

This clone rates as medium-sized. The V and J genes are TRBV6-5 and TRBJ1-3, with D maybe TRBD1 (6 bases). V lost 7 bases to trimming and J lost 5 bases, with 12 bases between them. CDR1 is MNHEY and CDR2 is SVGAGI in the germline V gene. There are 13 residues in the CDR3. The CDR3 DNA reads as TGTGCCAGCATCTCGGACAGTAGAAACACCATATATTTT. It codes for CASISDSRNTIYF.

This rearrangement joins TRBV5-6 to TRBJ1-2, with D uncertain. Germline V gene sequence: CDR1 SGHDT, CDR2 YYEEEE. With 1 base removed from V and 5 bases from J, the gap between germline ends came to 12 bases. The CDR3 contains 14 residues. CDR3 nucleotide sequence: TGTGCCAGCAGCTTGACGCGTCAGGTTTATGGCTACACCTTC. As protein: CASSLTRQVYGYTF. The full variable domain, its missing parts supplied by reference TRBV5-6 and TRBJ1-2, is DAGVTQSPTHLIKTRGQQVTLRCSPKSGHDTVSWYQQALGQGPQFIFQYYEEEERQRGNFPDRFSGHQFPNYSSELNVNALLLGDSALYLCASSLTRQVYGYTFGSGTRLTVV.

The DNA for the CDR3 is TGTGCCAGTAGTATTGGGGAGTATAGCAATCAGCCCCAGCATTTT. Its protein is CASSIGEYSNQPQHF. This chain connects TRBV19 to TRBJ1-5; D uncertain. There are 15 residues in the CDR3. The germline gives CDR1 LNHDA, CDR2 SQIVND (reference sequence). With 3 bases removed from V and 0 bases from J, the gap between germline ends came to 9 bases.

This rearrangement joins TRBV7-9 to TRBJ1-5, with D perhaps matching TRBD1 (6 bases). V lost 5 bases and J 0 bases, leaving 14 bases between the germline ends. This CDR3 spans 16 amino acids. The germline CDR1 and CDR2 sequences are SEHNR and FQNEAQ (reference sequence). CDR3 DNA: TGTGCCAGCAGCCAAGGACAGTCTTATAGCAATCAGCCCCAGCATTTT. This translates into CASSQGQSYSNQPQHF.

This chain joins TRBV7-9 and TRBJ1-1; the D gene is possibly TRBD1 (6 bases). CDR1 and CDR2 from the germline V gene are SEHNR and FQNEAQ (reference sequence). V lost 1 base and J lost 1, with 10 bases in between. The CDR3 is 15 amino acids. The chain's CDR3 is CASSLEGQENTEAFF. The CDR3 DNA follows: TGTGCCAGCAGCTTAGAGGGACAAGAGAACACTGAAGCTTTCTTT.

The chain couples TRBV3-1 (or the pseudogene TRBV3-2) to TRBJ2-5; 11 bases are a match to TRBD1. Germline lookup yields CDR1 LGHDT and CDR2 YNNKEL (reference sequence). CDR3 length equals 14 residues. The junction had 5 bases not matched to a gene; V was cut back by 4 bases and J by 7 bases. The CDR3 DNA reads TGTGCCAGCAGCCGGACAGGGGGCGGTTTGACCCAGTACTTC. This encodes CASSRTGGGLTQYF.

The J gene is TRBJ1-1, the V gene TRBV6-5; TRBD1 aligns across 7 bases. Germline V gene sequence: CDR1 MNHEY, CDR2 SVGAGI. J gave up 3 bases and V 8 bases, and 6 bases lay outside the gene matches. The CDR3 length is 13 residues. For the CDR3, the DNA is TGTGCCAGCGCCCGGGACAGCTACACTGAAGCTTTCTTT. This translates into CASARDSYTEAFF.

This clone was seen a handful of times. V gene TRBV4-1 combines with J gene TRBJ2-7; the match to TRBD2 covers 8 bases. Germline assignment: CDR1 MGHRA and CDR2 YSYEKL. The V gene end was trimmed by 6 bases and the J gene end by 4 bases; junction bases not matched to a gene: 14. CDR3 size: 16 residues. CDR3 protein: CASSFTLAGRRYEQYF. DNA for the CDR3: TGCGCCAGCAGTTTTACGCTAGCGGGCCGGAGGTACGAGCAGTACTTC.

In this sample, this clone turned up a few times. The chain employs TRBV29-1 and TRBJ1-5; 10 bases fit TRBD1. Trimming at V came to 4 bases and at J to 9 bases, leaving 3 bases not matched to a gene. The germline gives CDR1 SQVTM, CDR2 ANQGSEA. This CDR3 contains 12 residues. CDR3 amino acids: CSVGGQGTPQHF. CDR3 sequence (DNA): TGCAGCGTTGGGGGACAGGGGACGCCCCAGCATTTT.